These 25 T cell receptor beta chains share one sample of origin, sequenced in a study of PD-L1 blockade in urothelial cancer. Documented time point: peripheral blood 6 weeks after treatment start. Data came from immunoSEQ multiplex PCR; TCRdb stores just in-frame clones and leaves some out. The sample lists 45,000 to 50,000 clones; 70% to 90% were seen once. The source material was PBMCs, sampled around atezolizumab (anti-PD-L1) treatment. These receptors came from a man aged 65-85 years with urothelial cancer.

J is TRBJ2-7 and V is TRBV5-5; 7 bases match TRBD1. The CDR3 length is 13 residues. J lost 4 bases, V lost 7 bases, and 8 bases had no gene match. CDR1 and CDR2 (germline): SGHKS, YYEKEE (reference sequence). The CDR3: CASDDRVSYEQYF. In DNA, the CDR3 is TGTGCCAGCGATGACAGGGTCTCTTACGAGCAGTACTTC.

The chain has TRBV19 and TRBJ2-3; D is perhaps TRBD2 (5 bases). Looked up from germline, CDR1 is LNHDA and CDR2 is SQIVND (reference sequence). The length of the CDR3 is 13 residues. The germline V and J ends were trimmed by 5 bases and 9 bases, with 15 bases remaining between them. The CDR3 reads CASSSLTSLTQYF. The CDR3 DNA sequence: TGTGCCAGTAGTTCCCTAACTAGTTTAACGCAGTATTTT. Drawing the rest from reference TRBV19 and TRBJ2-3, the complete variable domain is DGGITQSPKYLFRKEGQNVTLSCEQNLNHDAMYWYRQDPGQGLRLIYYSQIVNDFQKGDIAEGYSVSREKKESFPLTVTSAQKNPTAFYLCASSSLTSLTQYFGPGTRLTVL.

CDR3 sequence reads: CASSSAGQVQETQYF. The CDR3 nucleotides read TGCGCCAGCAGCTCGGCGGGGCAGGTCCAAGAGACCCAGTACTTC. The chain links TRBV5-1 to TRBJ2-5, with a weak D call TRBD2 (6 bases). V dropped 3 bases and J dropped 1 base, with 13 bases sitting between them. The CDR3 is made up of 15 amino acids. Germline V gene lookup returns CDR1 SGHRS and CDR2 YFSETQ. Full variable domain (rest looked up from reference TRBV5-1 and TRBJ2-5): KAGVTQTPRYLIKTRGQQVTLSCSPISGHRSVSWYQQTPGQGLQFLFEYFSETQRNKGNFPGRFSGRQFSNSRSEMNVSTLELGDSALYLCASSSAGQVQETQYFGPGTRLLVL.

The V gene is TRBV11-3, the J gene TRBJ2-1; D gene uncertain. CDR1 and CDR2 (germline): SGHNT, YENEEA. The CDR3 has 13 residues. The V end lost 2 bases, the J end lost 7 bases, and 9 bases lay between the germline ends. The CDR3 region is CASSLNELNEQFF. The CDR3 nucleotides read TGTGCCAGCAGCTTAAATGAGCTAAATGAGCAGTTCTTC. Full variable domain (rest looked up from reference TRBV11-3 and TRBJ2-1): EAGVVQSPRYKIIEKKQPVAFWCNPISGHNTLYWYLQNLGQGPELLIRYENEEAVDDSQLPKDRFSAERLKGVDSTLKIQPAELGDSAVYLCASSLNELNEQFFGPGTRLTVL.

This sequence joins TRBV9 and TRBJ1-4, with a possible D match to TRBD1 (5 bases). This CDR3 has 14 residues. Germline V gene lookup returns CDR1 SGDLS and CDR2 YYNGEE. V dropped 2 bases and J dropped 6 bases, with 11 bases sitting between them. The CDR3 nucleotides are TGTGCCAGCAGCGTCCGGGGGATGGATGAAAAACTGTTTTTT. It specifies CASSVRGMDEKLFF.

J is TRBJ1-5 and V is TRBV6-1; D is unresolved. Germline loops: CDR1 MNHNS, CDR2 SASEGT. The CDR3 is 14 amino acids. V was pared by 4 bases and J by 7 bases, with 14 bases between. The CDR3 is CASSVGQALQPQHF. The CDR3 DNA reads TGTGCCAGCAGTGTTGGTCAGGCGCTCCAGCCCCAGCATTTT.

The gene calls are TRBV9 and TRBJ1-5; TRBD1 is a possible D gene (5 bases). Trimming cost V 1 base and J 3 bases, with 8 bases left between them. The CDR3 has 14 amino acids. The germline V gene encodes CDR1 SGDLS and CDR2 YYNGEE. Here the CDR3 reads CASSVSGANQPQHF. The CDR3 DNA reads TGTGCCAGCAGCGTATCTGGGGCCAATCAGCCCCAGCATTTT.

This clone was observed a few times. V usage is TRBV5-1 and J usage is TRBJ1-2, with D perhaps TRBD1 (6 bases). This CDR3 has 15 amino acids. V gave up 0 bases and J gave up 2 bases, with 11 bases separating them. Germline V lookup: CDR1 SGHRS, CDR2 YFSETQ. CDR3 sequence reads: CASSLEAGENYGYTF. As DNA, the CDR3 is TGCGCCAGCAGCTTGGAGGCAGGGGAGAACTATGGCTACACCTTC.

The count of this clone is one. This chain uses TRBV5-1 with TRBJ2-1; 10 nucleotides agree with TRBD2. Germline lookup yields CDR1 SGHRS and CDR2 YFSETQ. J gave up 8 bases and V 6 bases, and 5 bases lay outside the gene matches. The CDR3 covers 13 residues. CDR3 residues: CASKKAGGDEQFF. DNA of the CDR3: TGCGCCAGCAAGAAAGCGGGAGGGGATGAGCAGTTCTTC.

This clone came up once. J is TRBJ1-1 and V is TRBV6-5; no firm D call. Trimming shortened V by 0 bases and J by 0 bases, and 11 bases separated the two germline ends. The CDR3 extends over 16 amino acids. Germline V CDR1 and CDR2: MNHEY, SVGAGI. The CDR3 nucleotides are TGTGCCAGCAGTTACTCGAAGCCAGGCCTGAACACTGAAGCTTTCTTT. It translates to CASSYSKPGLNTEAFF.

This clone was observed once. The chain uses TRBV5-4 and TRBJ2-7; 9 nucleotides match TRBD2. With 2 bases clipped from V and 2 bases from J, the junction kept 2 bases outside the gene matches. CDR1 is SGHNT, CDR2 YYREEE, per germline (reference sequence). This CDR3 is 14 amino acids long. CDR3 DNA: TGTGCCAGCAGCTTCGGACTAGCGACCTACGAGCAGTACTTC. It encodes CASSFGLATYEQYF.

As for this clone: Germline and junction disagree at one end, which may indicate a read error. The sample holds other DNA sequences that translate to the same CDR3. The chain recombines TRBV4-1 with TRBJ2-7, with D tentatively TRBD1 (5 bases). The CDR3 is 16 amino acids. Germline V gene data show CDR1 as MGHRA and CDR2 as YSYEKL. The CDR3 coding sequence is TGCGCCAGCAGCCAATACCCAAAAGGGGCTACCTATGAGCAGTACTTC. It is translated as CASSQYPKGATYEQYF.

The chain employs TRBV5-5 and TRBJ1-3; D unclear. CDR1 and CDR2 (germline): SGHKS, YYEKEE (reference sequence). The CDR3 extends over 15 amino acids. V shed 1 base and J shed 4 bases, with 12 bases lying between them. The CDR3 reads CASSLLGVEGNTIYF. In DNA form, the CDR3 reads TGTGCCAGCAGCTTGCTAGGTGTAGAGGGAAACACCATATATTTT.

This clone was picked up one time. This chain joins TRBV18 and TRBJ1-1, with 7 bases that match TRBD1. CDR3 size: 14 residues. Looked up from germline, CDR1 is KGHSH and CDR2 is LQKENI. V lost 6 bases, J lost 4 bases, and 8 bases stayed unmatched. The CDR3 DNA follows: TGTGCCAGCTCGGATGACAGGGTTGGCACTGAAGCTTTCTTT. This sequence encodes CASSDDRVGTEAFF.

The chain carries TRBV19 and TRBJ1-5; D might be TRBD1 (6 bases). With 2 bases removed from V and 11 bases from J, the gap between germline ends came to 28 bases. Germline V gene lookup returns CDR1 LNHDA and CDR2 SQIVND (reference sequence). CDR3 length: 18 residues. CDR3 in DNA: TGTGCCAGTAGTATACTCCGAGGGGGAGGGACGATATCAGTGGCCCAGCATTTT. Its protein is CASSILRGGGTISVAQHF.

This chain connects TRBV11-2 to TRBJ2-1, with 10 bases aligning to TRBD1. The junction had 12 bases not matched to a gene; V was cut back by 6 bases and J by 7 bases. The CDR3 spans 16 residues. Looked up from germline, CDR1 is SGHAT and CDR2 is FQNNGV. CDR3 in amino acids: CASRSPGQGLNNEQFF. CDR3 bases: TGTGCCAGCAGGTCCCCGGGACAGGGGTTGAATAATGAGCAGTTCTTC.

This clone was counted only a few times. J is TRBJ1-4 and V is TRBV19; D call uncertain. CDR1 LNHDA and CDR2 SQIVND come from the germline V gene (reference sequence). Trimming shortened V by 6 bases and J by 8 bases, and 13 bases separated the two germline ends. This CDR3 is 13 amino acids long. The CDR3 bases are TGTGCCAGTAGCGGGATGCCAGGCGAAAAACTGTTTTTT. Translating it yields CASSGMPGEKLFF.

This clone was found a few times. V and J are TRBV10-2 and TRBJ2-1; 9 nucleotides align to TRBD2. Per germline, CDR1 WSHSY and CDR2 SAAADI. The CDR3 has 15 amino acids. Unmatched junction bases numbered 7, after V lost 8 bases and J lost 2 bases. CDR3 loop: CASGAGGGAYNEQFF. CDR3 sequence (DNA): TGCGCCAGCGGTGCGGGAGGGGGGGCCTACAATGAGCAGTTCTTC.

The rearrangement links TRBV14 to TRBJ2-7; TRBD1 might be the D (5 bases). Germline loops: CDR1 SGHDN, CDR2 FVKESK. The CDR3 length is 15 residues. V dropped 4 bases and J dropped 1 base, with 14 bases sitting between them. The CDR3 nucleotides read TGTGCCAGCAGCCCCGCCGACAGAAGTTCCTACGAGCAGTACTTC. It specifies CASSPADRSSYEQYF.

This chain connects TRBV27 to TRBJ2-7; D gene uncertain. Germline CDR1 is MNHEY and CDR2 is SMNVEV (reference sequence). This CDR3 region has 11 residues. The V end was cut by 5 bases, the J end by 3 bases, with 5 bases between. The CDR3 loop reads CASSPVYEQYF. The CDR3 DNA follows: TGTGCCAGCAGTCCAGTCTACGAGCAGTACTTC.

This chain connects TRBV7-9 to TRBJ1-2; 10 bases are a match to TRBD1. V dropped 5 bases and J dropped 10; count of bases not matched to a gene: 13. Germline loops: CDR1 SEHNR, CDR2 FQNEAQ (reference sequence). The CDR3 contains 15 residues. CDR3 coding DNA: TGTGCCAGCAGCGTAAACCAGCGACAGGGGGCATCCTACACCTTC. This codes for CASSVNQRQGASYTF.

The chain employs TRBV18 and TRBJ2-1; D possibly corresponds to TRBD2 (5 bases). Trimming removed 4 bases from V and 5 bases from J, with 15 bases in between. There are 15 residues in the CDR3. Looked up from germline, CDR1 is KGHSH and CDR2 is LQKENI. Written as DNA, the CDR3 is TGTGCCAGCTCACTAGAGGGCCTGCAGGACAATGAGCAGTTCTTC. This translates into CASSLEGLQDNEQFF.

This clone was counted only a few times. V is TRBV5-1 and J is TRBJ2-7; 10 nucleotides match TRBD2. The CDR3 length is 15 residues. Germline V gives CDR1 SGHRS, CDR2 YFSETQ. Trimming removed 4 bases from V and 3 bases from J; junction bases left unmatched: 7. CDR3 sequence reads: CASSDPGTSDYEQYF. In DNA, the CDR3 is TGCGCCAGCAGCGACCCCGGGACTAGCGACTACGAGCAGTACTTC. The full variable domain, with the rest looked up from reference TRBV5-1 and TRBJ2-7, is KAGVTQTPRYLIKTRGQQVTLSCSPISGHRSVSWYQQTPGQGLQFLFEYFSETQRNKGNFPGRFSGRQFSNSRSEMNVSTLELGDSALYLCASSDPGTSDYEQYFGPGTRLTVT.

This clone was observed a single time. In nucleotides, the CDR3 is TGTGCCAGCAGTTCAGAGACAGGGGGAGGGTATAGCAATCAGCCCCAGCATTTT. Protein product: CASSSETGGGYSNQPQHF. This chain uses TRBV28 with TRBJ1-5; TRBD1 aligns across 9 bases. The junction had 10 bases not matched to a gene; V was cut back by 4 bases and J by 0 bases. Germline loops: CDR1 MDHEN, CDR2 SYDVKM. The CDR3 runs 18 residues.

The chain carries TRBV5-1 and TRBJ1-5, with D unclear. Germline V gives CDR1 SGHRS, CDR2 YFSETQ. CDR3 length: 14 residues. The V end lost 1 base, the J end lost 5 bases, and 10 bases lay between the germline ends. In DNA form, the CDR3 reads TGCGCCAGCAGCTTGACGCCTGACTATCAGCCCCAGCATTTT. Encoded protein: CASSLTPDYQPQHF.